Listed below are T cell receptor beta chains from one sample, sequenced in a study of T cells in narcolepsy. Here immunoSEQ multiplex PCR was the method, and the copy in TCRdb shows in-frame clones only, minus some. The sample consists of over 30,000 clones, approximately 90% of them appearing once. The sample consisted of CD45RA- memory CD4+ T cells from PBMCs. The receptors here all came from a human donor with narcolepsy. The CDR3 runs from the conserved cysteine through the conserved F or W. D genes are given only for firm matches. Only some rows state a clone size, as once, few, many or a class for expanded clones.

v_gene,abundance,j_gene,d_gene,CDR3nt,CDR3aa
TRBV7-8,NA,TRBJ1-1,NA,TGTGCCAGCAGCTTAGACTCAGACTTACAGGGCACTGCAGCTTTCTTT,CASSLDSDLQGTAAFF
TRBV19,NA,TRBJ2-1,TRBD2,TGTGCCAGTAGTCCTCGGACTAGCGGATTCTACAATGAGCAGTTCTTC,CASSPRTSGFYNEQFF
TRBV5-3,NA,TRBJ2-5,NA,TGTGCTCCGGTGCGAGGGGAGACCCAGTACTTC,CAPVRGETQYF
TRBV18,NA,TRBJ2-7,NA,TGTGCCAGCTCACCACCAATTTCAAGCGAGCAGTACTTC,CASSPPISSEQYF
TRBV5-1,once,TRBJ1-4,NA,TGCGCCAGCAGCTTGGAGAGGGCTGTTGGAAAACTGTTTTTT,CASSLERAVGKLFF
TRBV9,NA,TRBJ2-1,NA,TGTGCCAGCAGCTCAACCGGGACAAGGCAGTTCTTC,CASSSTGTRQFF
TRBV7-2,NA,TRBJ1-2,NA,TGTGCCAGCAGGGAACAGGGTTGGGGTGGCTACACCTTC,CASREQGWGGYTF
TRBV9,few,TRBJ2-5,NA,TGTGCCAGCAGCCCCGGGCCCGGGGGCGAGACCCAGTACTTC,CASSPGPGGETQYF
TRBV6-5,NA,TRBJ2-1,NA,TGTGCCAGCAGTGAAGGCCCCTCAGCTGAGCAGTTCTTC,CASSEGPSAEQFF
TRBV21-1,once,TRBJ2-1,NA,TGTGCCAGCAGCCCACGTCACCGCACTAGGGGAGTCCATGAGCAGTTCTTC,CASSPRHRTRGVHEQFF
TRBV11-3,NA,TRBJ2-7,TRBD2,TGTGCCAGCAGCTTAGTCGCGGGAGGAAGGTACGAGCAGTACTTC,CASSLVAGGRYEQYF
TRBV9,NA,TRBJ1-6,NA,TGTGCCAGCAGCGTATCAGGGAATAATTCACCCCTCCACTTT,CASSVSGNNSPLHF
TRBV2,NA,TRBJ1-3,TRBD1,TGTGCCAGCAATCCACGGACAGGACGGCCTGGAAACACCATATATTTT,CASNPRTGRPGNTIYF
TRBV14,NA,TRBJ2-7,TRBD2,TGTGCCAGCAGCCCTTTCGGGACTAGTCCCTACGAGCAGTACTTC,CASSPFGTSPYEQYF
TRBV4-3,NA,TRBJ2-3,TRBD2,TGCGCCAGCAGCCAAGTTGCTAGCGGGAGAGCAGATACGCAGTATTTT,CASSQVASGRADTQYF
TRBV13,NA,TRBJ1-3,TRBD1,TGTGCCAGCAGCCCTGTGGACAGGGCGTTCTCTGGAAACACCATATATTTT,CASSPVDRAFSGNTIYF
TRBV19,NA,TRBJ2-5,NA,TGTGCCAGTAGTATAGGTCGGTTCCAAGAGACCCAGTACTTC,CASSIGRFQETQYF
TRBV18,NA,TRBJ1-1,NA,TGTGCCAGCTCGCCGAACTGGAACACTGAAGCTTTCTTT,CASSPNWNTEAFF
TRBV5-5,NA,TRBJ2-1,NA,TGTGCCAGCAGCCCGTACAGGGTGGTGTACAATGAGCAGTTCTTC,CASSPYRVVYNEQFF
TRBV7-6,few,TRBJ1-3,NA,TGTGCCAGCAGCCAAATCGGTGCTGGAAACACCATATATTTT,CASSQIGAGNTIYF
TRBV7-7,once,TRBJ2-7,NA,TGTGCTAGCAGCTTACTAGCAGGAAGGGGTGAGCAGTACTTC,CASSLLAGRGEQYF
TRBV7-2,NA,TRBJ2-5,TRBD2,TGTGCCAGCAGCTTCACGTCGGGGGGCCAAGAGACCCAGTACTTC,CASSFTSGGQETQYF
TRBV5-1,NA,TRBJ2-3,TRBD2,TGCGCCAGCAGCACAGCGGGAGGTGATACAGATACGCAGTATTTT,CASSTAGGDTDTQYF
TRBV6-1,NA,TRBJ1-2,NA,TGTGCCAGCAGTGAAAATGGCTACTATGGCTACACCTTC,CASSENGYYGYTF
TRBV7-2,NA,TRBJ1-1,NA,TGTGCCAGCAGCTTAGTTCGGGACCATGAAGCTTTCTTT,CASSLVRDHEAFF
TRBV6-5,NA,TRBJ2-2,NA,TGTGCCAGCATGGCAGGGGCGGTCGGGGAGCTGTTTTTT,CASMAGAVGELFF
TRBV6-5,NA,TRBJ1-2,NA,TGTGCCAGCAGTCTTACAAGCAACTATGGCTACACCTTC,CASSLTSNYGYTF